This TCR beta chain was recovered during a study of glioma-infiltrating T cells. The length of the CDR3 is 16 residues. Germline trimming cut 5 bases from V and 0 bases from J; bases unmatched to any gene: 3. Germline V CDR1 and CDR2: LNHDA, SQIVND (reference sequence). There are many counts of this clonotype. Its antigen is still unknown. TCR alpha and beta CDR3 regions were amplified from RNA using iRepertoire nested multiplex PCR. Input was roughly 95-450 ng of tissue mRNA or PBMC total RNA. TCRdb re-derived calls from the multiplex PCR reads in MiXCR, one entry per CDR3 protein. The sample consists of tens of thousands of distinct CDR3 sequences, 35% to 45% of them appearing once. Study outcomes and limitations: Non-neoplastic patients had below-expected tissue-blood divergence, while all gliomas exceeded expectation. Tissue and blood shared very few CDR3 sequences.

The source material was glioma tissue, nonneoplastic brain tissue, or PBMCs (not recorded which). This sequence joins TRBV19 and TRBJ2-7; 14 nucleotides align to TRBD2. The source is a human donor with low-grade glioma or glioblastoma, undergoing nonglioma brain surgery, or in good health (not recorded which). CDR3 amino acids: CASSPGLAGDSYEQYF. The CDR3 DNA reads TGTGCCAGTAGTCCGGGACTAGCGGGAGACTCCTACGAGCAGTACTTC.